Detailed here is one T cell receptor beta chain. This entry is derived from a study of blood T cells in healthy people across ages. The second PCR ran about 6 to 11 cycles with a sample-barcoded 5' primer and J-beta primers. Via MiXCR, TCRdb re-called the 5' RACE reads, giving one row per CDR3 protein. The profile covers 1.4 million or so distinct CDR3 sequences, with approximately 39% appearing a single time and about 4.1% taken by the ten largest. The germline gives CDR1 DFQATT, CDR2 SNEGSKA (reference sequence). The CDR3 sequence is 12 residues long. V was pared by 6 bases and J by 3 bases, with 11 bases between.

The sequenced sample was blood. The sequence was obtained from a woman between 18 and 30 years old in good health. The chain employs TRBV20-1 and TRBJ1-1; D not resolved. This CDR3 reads CSALSGYTEAFF. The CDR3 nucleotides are TGCAGTGCCTTAAGCGGGTACACTGAAGCTTTCTTT.